The present entry profiles one TCR beta chain with its context. The data derive from a study of blood T cell repertoires in COVID-19. With V trimmed by 4 bases and J by 4 bases, 5 bases remained unmatched. Germline lookup yields CDR1 SGHRS and CDR2 YFSETQ. The CDR3 is 15 amino acids. Assay used: immunoSEQ multiplex PCR; TCRdb lists only in-frame clones, some missing. Altogether 130,000 or so clones are present, approximately 77% being singletons, with the ten largest covering around 20%. The receptor comes from a man older than 75 with acute or convalescent COVID-19. This chain connects TRBV5-1 to TRBJ2-2; 9 bases agree with TRBD1. The sequencing input was peripheral blood. The CDR3 sequence: CASSADRGGTGELFF. The DNA for the CDR3 is TGCGCCAGCAGCGCGGACAGGGGCGGCACCGGGGAGCTGTTTTTT.